The 7 T cell receptor beta chains given below trace back to one sample, sequenced in a study of T-cell reconstitution after alpha-beta-depleted transplantation in children. Molecular barcoding with unique molecular identifiers was used for the TCRbeta library. TCRdb called the PCR reads again in MiXCR, with one record for every CDR3 protein. Here the sample spans approximately 15,000 distinct CDR3 sequences, roughly 12% being singletons. Sequenced material: PBMCs, mostly from graft donor cells, taken 180 days after TCRalphabeta/CD19-depleted stem cell transplant. These receptors all stem from a boy under two years old who had a stem cell transplant for Wiskott-Aldrich syndrome, so the T cells may come from the graft donor.

This clonotype occurred once. V is TRBV12-3 or TRBV12-4 and J is TRBJ1-5; maybe TRBD1 (6 bases). The CDR3 covers 15 residues. Trimming took 6 bases from V and 3 from J, leaving 15 bases between them. CDR3 region: CASSLVQGNNQPQHF. Written as DNA, the CDR3 is TGTGCCAGCAGCCTCGTACAGGGAAACAATCAGCCCCAGCATTTT.

CDR3: CAGGGSYNEQFF. For the CDR3, the DNA is TGTGCGGGGGGCGGCTCCTACAATGAGCAGTTCTTC. The chain uses TRBV2 and TRBJ2-1; D is possibly TRBD1 or TRBD2 (6 bases each). This CDR3 spans 12 amino acids. The germline V gene has CDR1 SNHLY and CDR2 FYNNEI.

The J gene is TRBJ2-2, the V gene TRBV6-1, with 10 bases matching TRBD2. Germline trimming cut 7 bases from V and 3 bases from J; bases unmatched to any gene: 5. Germline CDR1 reads MNHNS; CDR2 reads SASEGT. CDR3 length equals 15 residues. The DNA for the CDR3 is TGTGCCAGCAAAAAGCGGGAGGGCCACACCGGGGAGCTGTTTTTT. Translation gives CASKKREGHTGELFF.

This rearrangement joins TRBV15 to TRBJ2-3; TRBD1 aligns across 9 bases. The CDR3 covers 17 residues. CDR1 and CDR2 from the germline V gene are LNHNV and YYDKDF (reference sequence). Unmatched junction bases numbered 11, after V lost 5 bases and J lost 2 bases. This chain's CDR3 is CATSPKGGTGYTDTQYF. In DNA form, the CDR3 reads TGTGCCACCAGCCCGAAGGGGGGGACAGGGTACACAGATACGCAGTATTTT.

This clonotype occurred many times. The chain couples TRBV28 to TRBJ2-5; D is unclear. The CDR3 has 13 residues. Germline V gives CDR1 MDHEN, CDR2 SYDVKM. Trimming stripped 3 bases from V and 4 bases from J, with 9 bases between. CDR3 sequence: CASSFVNRETQYF. CDR3 nucleotides: TGTGCCAGCAGTTTTGTCAACAGAGAGACCCAGTACTTC.

This clonotype has a handful of counts. The chain links TRBV4-1 to TRBJ2-7; TRBD2 aligns across 7 bases. The CDR3 is 17 amino acids. The V gene end was trimmed by 1 base and the J gene end by 5 bases; junction bases not matched to a gene: 14. The germline gives CDR1 MGHRA, CDR2 YSYEKL. CDR3 nucleotides: TGCGCCAGCAGCCAAGGATTGGGAGCGGGAACAGCGAACGAGCAGTACTTC. Its protein product is CASSQGLGAGTANEQYF.

The rearrangement links TRBV9 to TRBJ2-2; D is unresolved. Germline V gene data show CDR1 as SGDLS and CDR2 as YYNGEE. CDR3 size: 14 residues. The V end lost 0 bases, the J end lost 6 bases, and 9 bases lay between the germline ends. CDR3 bases: TGTGCCAGCAGCGTAGCTAGAACGGCCGGGGAGCTGTTTTTT. Its protein product is CASSVARTAGELFF.